What follows are 17 T cell receptor beta chains derived from one specimen sequenced in a study of identical twins. TCRdb analysed the 5' RACE reads with MiXCR anew, one entry per CDR3 protein. The table includes hundreds of thousands of distinct CDR3 sequences, about 8.3% detected once. These data were also filed under a second study, of yellow fever vaccine responses in identical twins.

The sequenced sample consisted of memory (CD45RO+) T cells sorted from blood. These TCRs come from a woman aged 18 to 35 in good health.

This clonotype is medium-sized by share. This chain links TRBV12-3 or TRBV12-4 with TRBJ2-6, with D unclear. The CDR3 covers 15 residues. Trimming took off 5 bases at V and 6 bases at J, with 14 bases between the two ends. The CDR3 sequence: CASSLDPSVANVLTF. Here the CDR3 DNA reads TGTGCCAGCAGTCTCGACCCTTCCGTGGCCAACGTCCTGACTTTC.

This clonotype was seen at least ten times. V is TRBV6-1 and J is TRBJ2-2; D possibly matches TRBD1 or TRBD2 (6 bases each). Germline values: CDR1 MNHNS, CDR2 SASEGT. V lost 6 bases, J lost 0 bases, and 11 bases lay in between. The CDR3 spans 15 residues. CDR3 bases: TGTGCCAGCAGGGACAGACTAGCGAACACCGGGGAGCTGTTTTTT. This encodes CASRDRLANTGELFF.

CDR3 DNA: TGCGCCAGCAGCTGGACAGGGGGCGTGTGGAGGCCCGGGGAGCTGTTTTTT. It yields the protein CASSWTGGVWRPGELFF. V usage is TRBV4-1 and J usage is TRBJ2-2; 11 bases align to TRBD1. Trimming cost V 5 bases and J 6 bases; bases outside gene matches: 11. The V gene's germline CDR1 is MGHRA and CDR2 YSYEKL. This CDR3 region has 17 residues.

This chain connects TRBV4-1 to TRBJ2-7, with TRBD1 matching over 7 bases. Germline V CDR1 and CDR2: MGHRA, YSYEKL. The CDR3 sequence is 16 residues long. Germline trimming cut 4 bases from V and 2 bases from J; bases unmatched to any gene: 11. CDR3 sequence: CASSPAGTVSTYEQYF. In nucleotides, the CDR3 is TGCGCCAGCAGCCCAGCCGGGACAGTTAGTACCTACGAGCAGTACTTC.

V is TRBV5-1 and J is TRBJ2-2; tentative D call: TRBD2 (7 bases). The germline V and J ends were trimmed by 0 bases and 3 bases, with 15 bases remaining between them. The CDR3 has 17 residues. Germline V gene sequence: CDR1 SGHRS, CDR2 YFSETQ. The CDR3 nucleotides read TGCGCCAGCAGCTTGGTAGGCGCGGGGGCCCACACCGGGGAGCTGTTTTTT. It codes for CASSLVGAGAHTGELFF. The full variable domain, with the rest looked up from reference TRBV5-1 and TRBJ2-2, is KAGVTQTPRYLIKTRGQQVTLSCSPISGHRSVSWYQQTPGQGLQFLFEYFSETQRNKGNFPGRFSGRQFSNSRSEMNVSTLELGDSALYLCASSLVGAGAHTGELFFGEGSRLTVL.

This clonotype was detected many times. This chain connects TRBV12-3 or TRBV12-4 to TRBJ2-1, with 10 bases fitting TRBD2. The ends lost 6 bases at V and 6 bases at J; junction bases unmatched: 5. The CDR3 covers 14 residues. The CDR3 DNA reads as TGTGCCAGCAGACCTGGACTAGCGGCCAATGAGCAGTTCTTC. Its translation is CASRPGLAANEQFF.

J is TRBJ1-1 and V is TRBV12-3 or TRBV12-4; D perhaps matches TRBD1 (5 bases). Deletions cut 3 bases from V and 6 bases from J, with 17 bases between. This CDR3 is built from 15 residues. CDR3 loop: CASSFAPGRAAEAFF. The CDR3, as DNA: TGTGCCAGCAGTTTTGCCCCTGGCAGGGCGGCTGAAGCTTTCTTT.

The rearrangement joins TRBV4-2 to TRBJ2-1; no firm D call. Germline V CDR1 and CDR2: LGHNA, YNFKEQ. Trimming shortened V by 0 bases and J by 5 bases, and 11 bases separated the two germline ends. The CDR3 runs to 15 residues. The CDR3 DNA reads TGTGCCAGCAGCCAAGATAGAGGAGTAAACAATGAGCAGTTCTTC. It codes for CASSQDRGVNNEQFF.

This clonotype was counted at least ten times. J is TRBJ2-7 and V is TRBV28; possibly TRBD1 for D (7 bases). Germline loops: CDR1 MDHEN, CDR2 SYDVKM. The V and J ends lost 2 bases and 1 base respectively, with 9 bases between them. CDR3 size: 14 residues. The CDR3 protein is CASSLAGQSYEQYV. The CDR3 nucleotides are TGTGCCAGCAGTTTAGCGGGACAGTCCTACGAGCAGTACGTC.

The count of this clonotype is one. The chain employs TRBV19 and TRBJ2-7, with D perhaps TRBD1 (5 bases). Trimming removed 5 bases from V and 2 bases from J, with 13 bases in between. From germline, CDR1 is LNHDA and CDR2 SQIVND (reference sequence). The CDR3 covers 14 residues. The CDR3 sequence: CASSSKTATYEQYF. DNA of the CDR3: TGTGCCAGTAGTTCAAAGACAGCGACCTACGAGCAGTACTTC.

The chain joins TRBV21-1 to TRBJ2-4; the listed D gene, TRBD1, was not tested against the DNA. TRBV21-1 is a pseudogene locus. The length of the CDR3 is 19 residues. CDR3 sequence reads: CASSSTGGTRALSKNIQYF. The CDR3 DNA follows: TGTGCCAGCAGCTCCACAGGGGGGACAAGGGCTTTATCCAAAAACATTCAGTACTTC.

This clonotype has ten or more counts. The rearrangement uses TRBV4-1 and TRBJ1-2; tentatively, D is TRBD1 (5 bases). V shed 5 bases and J shed 2 bases, with 9 bases lying between them. CDR1 MGHRA and CDR2 YSYEKL come from the germline V gene. The CDR3 sequence is 13 residues long. CDR3 sequence (DNA): TGCGCCAGCAGCGACAGTTTAAACTATGGCTACACCTTC. Translation: CASSDSLNYGYTF.

Only a few counts were recorded for this clonotype. The CDR3 loop is CASSQDRIRAYGYTF. CDR3 coding DNA: TGTGCCAGCAGCCAAGATCGGATACGGGCCTATGGCTACACCTTC. The chain links TRBV3-1 to TRBJ1-2, with no clear D. The CDR3 is 15 residues long. V shed 0 bases and J shed 4 bases, with 12 bases lying between them. Germline V gene data show CDR1 as LGHDT and CDR2 as YNNKEL (reference sequence).

This clonotype was picked up a small number of times. The gene calls are TRBV10-3 and TRBJ1-2; 7 nucleotides match TRBD1. From germline, CDR1 is ENHRY and CDR2 SYGVKD. Trimming removed 10 bases from V and 4 bases from J; junction bases left unmatched: 9. This CDR3 contains 13 residues. The CDR3 loop is CATDTGQSYGYTF. DNA for the CDR3: TGTGCCACAGATACGGGACAGAGCTATGGCTACACCTTC.

This clonotype has at least ten counts. The chain is built from TRBV5-1 and TRBJ2-2; possibly TRBD2 for D (6 bases). The CDR3 has 15 residues. The germline gives CDR1 SGHRS, CDR2 YFSETQ. Trimming stripped 3 bases from V and 1 base from J, with 10 bases between. The CDR3 region is CASSSGLQNTGELFF. As DNA, the CDR3 is TGCGCCAGCAGCTCGGGACTGCAGAACACCGGGGAGCTGTTTTTT.

About this clonotype itself: This sequence may be a read error, since a much larger clone differs from it by one base. The chain recombines TRBV4-1 with TRBJ2-3, with D possibly TRBD1 on 6 matching bases. CDR3 length equals 13 residues. CDR1 is MGHRA, CDR2 YSYEKL, per germline. The V end was cut by 0 bases, the J end by 14 bases, with 15 bases between. The CDR3 spells CASSQEGQTLPYF. Here the CDR3 DNA reads TGCGCCAGCAGCCAAGAGGGACAAACCCTCCCGTATTTT.

CDR3 in amino acids: CASSEPGVQYV. The DNA of the CDR3 is TGTGCCAGCAGTGAACCAGGAGTGCAGTACGTC. This chain links TRBV6-1 with TRBJ2-7, with no clear D. The V end was cut by 2 bases, the J end by 9 bases, with 8 bases between. Per the germline V gene, CDR1 is MNHNS and CDR2 is SASEGT. This CDR3 has 11 residues.